This T cell receptor beta chain was documented in a study of neoadjuvant anti-PD-1 for oral cavity cancer. Study in general: Non-progressing patients received a fourth nivolumab dose near day 43, then surgery on days 50-56. Overall study results and limits: PBMC Gini-index clonality exceeded responders' in non-responders post-nivolumab. Only a few patients per response group were TCR-analyzed; validation needed.

Deletions cut 2 bases from V and 4 bases from J, with 12 bases between. The CDR3 sequence is 15 residues long. The V gene's germline CDR1 is MGHRA and CDR2 YSYEKL. The assay was immunoSEQ multiplex PCR, and TCRdb's table has in-frame clones only and misses some. The data hold under 15,000 clones, with roughly two thirds observed a single time. Time point in this sample: after neoadjuvant nivolumab, at surgical resection. Patients were newly diagnosed with stage II-IVA oral cavity squamous cell carcinoma without prior systemic or radiation treatment. Details on this clone: No antigen is known for it.

Sequencing was performed on PBMCs, taken after nivolumab (anti-PD-1) treatment. V and J are TRBV4-1 and TRBJ1-5; TRBD1 is a possible D gene (5 bases). The sequence was collected from a person aged 40 to 85 with oral cavity squamous cell carcinoma. In DNA form, the CDR3 reads TGCGCCAGCAGCCAATCTCAGGGTAATAATCAGCCCCAGCATTTT. The encoded protein is CASSQSQGNNQPQHF.